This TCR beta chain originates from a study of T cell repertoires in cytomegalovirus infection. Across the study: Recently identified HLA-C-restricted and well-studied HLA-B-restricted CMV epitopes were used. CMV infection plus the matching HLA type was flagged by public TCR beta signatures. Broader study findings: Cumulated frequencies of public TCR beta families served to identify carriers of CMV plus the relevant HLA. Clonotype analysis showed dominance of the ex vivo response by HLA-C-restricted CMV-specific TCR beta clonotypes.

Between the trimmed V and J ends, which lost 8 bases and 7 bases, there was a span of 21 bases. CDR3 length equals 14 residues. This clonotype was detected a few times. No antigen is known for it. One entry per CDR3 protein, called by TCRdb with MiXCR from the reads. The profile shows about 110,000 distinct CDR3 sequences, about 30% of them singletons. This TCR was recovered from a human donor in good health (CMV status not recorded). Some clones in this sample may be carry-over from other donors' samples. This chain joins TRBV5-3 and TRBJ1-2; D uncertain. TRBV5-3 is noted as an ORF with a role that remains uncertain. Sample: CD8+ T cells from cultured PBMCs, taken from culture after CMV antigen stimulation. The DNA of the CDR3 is TGTGCCAGCAGCCCCGGTGAAAGGCGAATTGGCTACACCTTC. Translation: CASSPGERRIGYTF.